A single sample gave rise to the 32 T cell receptor beta chains below, sequenced in a study of identical twins. TCRdb re-derived calls from the 5' RACE reads in MiXCR, one entry per CDR3 protein. Of under 450,000 distinct CDR3 sequences in the sample, around 18% were seen once. Sequences were obtained from naive T cells sorted from blood. The receptors come from a middle-aged man in good health.

This clonotype was counted at least ten times. The rearrangement joins TRBV5-1 to TRBJ1-1, with TRBD1 as a possible D gene (6 bases). Germline CDR1 SGHRS, CDR2 YFSETQ. Trimming shortened V by 3 bases and J by 8 bases, and 14 bases separated the two germline ends. The CDR3 extends over 13 amino acids. CDR3 loop: CASSSNTGTEAFF. In DNA form, the CDR3 reads TGCGCCAGCAGCTCTAACACAGGGACCGAAGCTTTCTTT.

The chain carries TRBV4-1 and TRBJ2-5, with TRBD1 as a possible D gene (5 bases). Germline CDR1 is MGHRA and CDR2 is YSYEKL. The CDR3 is made up of 16 amino acids. V lost 1 base to trimming and J lost 1 base, with 13 bases between them. In nucleotides, the CDR3 is TGCGCCAGCAGCCAAGTGACGGACAAATCCCAAGAGACCCAGTACTTC. This sequence encodes CASSQVTDKSQETQYF.

This clonotype was counted ten times or more. The chain couples TRBV20-1 to TRBJ2-7; 9 bases map to TRBD1. The V gene end was trimmed by 0 bases and the J gene end by 6 bases; junction bases not matched to a gene: 6. In germline, CDR1 is DFQATT, CDR2 SNEGSKA (reference sequence). There are 14 residues in the CDR3. CDR3 amino acids: CSAREPGQGFEQYF. The CDR3 bases are TGCAGTGCTAGAGAACCGGGACAGGGATTCGAGCAGTACTTC.

This clonotype occurred many times. The chain carries TRBV20-1 and TRBJ2-7; D call uncertain. Germline V gene lookup returns CDR1 DFQATT and CDR2 SNEGSKA (reference sequence). V was clipped by 6 bases and J by 4 bases, with 10 bases between them. The CDR3 is made up of 11 amino acids. The CDR3 sequence is CSAFSKYEQYF. CDR3 nucleotides: TGCAGTGCGTTTAGCAAATACGAGCAGTACTTC.

This clonotype was seen repeatedly, ten times or more. The chain carries TRBV6-5 and TRBJ2-7; D is unclear. Per the germline V gene, CDR1 is MNHEY and CDR2 is SVGAGI. The CDR3 contains 13 residues. Trimming stripped 8 bases from V and 1 base from J, with 12 bases between. CDR3 sequence: CASYADESYEQYF. The DNA for the CDR3 is TGTGCCAGCTACGCTGACGAATCCTACGAGCAGTACTTC.

Only a few counts were recorded for this clonotype. The chain uses TRBV12-3 or TRBV12-4 and TRBJ2-2; the D gene is possibly TRBD1 (5 bases). V gave up 1 base and J gave up 2 bases, with 8 bases separating them. This CDR3 region has 15 residues. The CDR3 coding sequence is TGTGCCAGCAGTTTAGGGACACAAAACACCGGGGAGCTGTTTTTT. This codes for CASSLGTQNTGELFF.

This clonotype was observed at least ten times. The genes are TRBV20-1 and TRBJ2-7, with TRBD1 identical over 9 bases. Per germline, CDR1 DFQATT and CDR2 SNEGSKA (reference sequence). This CDR3 comprises 13 residues. The junction had 6 bases not matched to a gene; V was cut back by 0 bases and J by 9 bases. CDR3 in DNA: TGCAGTGCTAGAGATCGAACAGGGGGCATGCAGTACTTC. Translating gives CSARDRTGGMQYF.

The rearrangement uses TRBV11-2 and TRBJ1-3; no clear D gene. The length of the CDR3 is 20 residues. The V gene's germline CDR1 is SGHAT and CDR2 FQNNGV. Trimming removed 5 bases at V and 0 bases at J, with 26 bases between. CDR3 in amino acids: CASSQVPGSHLSSSGNTIYF. The CDR3 DNA reads as TGTGCCAGCAGCCAGGTACCGGGATCGCATCTCTCCAGCTCTGGAAACACCATATATTTT.

This rearrangement joins TRBV3-1 to TRBJ2-7, with a tentative D call TRBD1 (6 bases). This CDR3 region has 13 residues. Between the trimmed V and J ends, which lost 2 bases and 7 bases, there was a span of 12 bases. Germline CDR1 is LGHDT and CDR2 is YNNKEL (reference sequence). Here the CDR3 DNA reads TGTGCCAGCAGCCAACTCAGGGGCGGTGAGCAGTACTTC. Residues: CASSQLRGGEQYF.

Concerning this clonotype itself: One junction end disagrees with the germline gene, perhaps due to a read error. The chain combines TRBV10-2 with TRBJ2-5; 9 nucleotides match TRBD2. The CDR3 is 15 residues long. The germline CDR1 and CDR2 sequences are WSHSY and SAAADI. CDR3 in DNA: TGCGCCAGCAGTGAACTAGCGGGTACCCAAGAGTCCCAGTACTTC. It codes for CASSELAGTQESQYF.

Comments on this clonotype: The limits of the CDR3 on the DNA are not certain, so only TCRdb's listed CDR3 is given. J is TRBJ2-7 and V is TRBV29-1; TRBD1 is the table's D call, not checked against the DNA. Germline V gene sequence: CDR1 SQVTM, CDR2 ANQGSEA. The CDR3 is made up of 14 amino acids, end residues included. The CDR3 sequence is CSVGPGSPSYEQYF.

This clonotype has only a few counts. V usage is TRBV20-1 and J usage is TRBJ2-3, with a possible D match to TRBD2 (5 bases). The CDR3 runs to 14 residues. Germline CDR1 reads DFQATT; CDR2 reads SNEGSKA (reference sequence). V dropped 2 bases and J dropped 2 bases, with 11 bases sitting between them. The CDR3, as DNA: TGCAGTGCTAGATGGAGAGGGAACACAGATACGCAGTATTTT. Translation gives CSARWRGNTDTQYF.

This clonotype was counted between two and nine times. This chain connects TRBV18 to TRBJ2-7; 9 bases fit TRBD1. CDR1 is KGHSH and CDR2 is LQKENI in the germline V gene. J was trimmed by 5 bases and V by 4 bases; bases with no gene match: 9. The CDR3 extends over 15 amino acids. Here the CDR3 reads CASSLSGTGINEQYF. The CDR3 coding sequence is TGTGCCAGCTCACTCTCCGGGACAGGGATTAACGAGCAGTACTTC.

This clonotype showed up just a few times. The chain's CDR3 is CASRQYPGQVMNTEAFF. For the CDR3, the DNA is TGTGCCAGCAGGCAATATCCGGGACAGGTGATGAACACTGAAGCTTTCTTT. The chain joins TRBV6-2 or TRBV6-3 to TRBJ1-1; 8 positions match TRBD1. The CDR3 totals 17 residues. Germline V gives CDR1 MNHEY, CDR2 SVGEGT. The trim removed 6 bases at V and 0 bases at J, leaving 12 bases unmatched.

The chain combines TRBV28 with TRBJ2-7; 10 bases are shared with TRBD1. This CDR3 has 16 amino acids. In germline, CDR1 is MDHEN, CDR2 SYDVKM. V shed 5 bases and J 4 bases; nucleotides not matched to a gene: 11. Here the CDR3 DNA reads TGTGCCAGCAGTCCCCTCCCCGGGACAGGGGCATACGAGCAGTACTTC. Protein sequence: CASSPLPGTGAYEQYF.

The chain is built from TRBV29-1 and TRBJ1-2, with unresolved D. Trimming stripped 6 bases from V and 8 bases from J, with 19 bases between. Germline CDR1 and CDR2: SQVTM and ANQGSEA. CDR3 length equals 13 residues. This chain's CDR3 is CSVATRPPLGYTF. As DNA, the CDR3 is TGCAGCGTGGCTACAAGGCCCCCTTTGGGCTACACCTTC.

This clonotype came up a few times. This chain uses TRBV20-1 with TRBJ1-5, with a tentative D call TRBD1 (6 bases). Germline values: CDR1 DFQATT, CDR2 SNEGSKA (reference sequence). Between the trimmed V and J ends, which lost 2 bases and 2 bases, there was a span of 13 bases. This CDR3 comprises 15 residues. The CDR3 sequence is CSARFAGEGNQPQHF. CDR3 bases: TGCAGTGCTAGATTCGCAGGGGAGGGCAATCAGCCCCAGCATTTT.

In DNA, the CDR3 is TGTGCCAGCAGCTTAGGAAGCTGGGCGCCCCCTTCCTACAATGAGCAGTTCTTC. It codes for CASSLGSWAPPSYNEQFF. The chain joins TRBV11-1 to TRBJ2-1; D gene uncertain. The germline V gene has CDR1 SGHAT and CDR2 FQDESV (reference sequence). CDR3 length equals 18 residues. Trimming pared 1 base from V and 1 base from J, leaving 17 bases between.

The V and J genes are TRBV12-3 or TRBV12-4 and TRBJ2-3; 8 bases map to TRBD2. This CDR3 has 18 residues. V was clipped by 5 bases and J by 0 bases; unmatched bases: 13. The CDR3 sequence is CASSNGRRGVTSTDTQYF. As DNA, the CDR3 is TGTGCCAGCAGTAATGGGAGGCGGGGGGTAACTAGCACAGATACGCAGTATTTT.

This chain links TRBV6-2 or TRBV6-3 with TRBJ2-2; D remains ambiguous. This CDR3 has 15 amino acids. V was shortened by 7 bases and J by 8 bases, with 20 bases between the two germline ends. Germline CDR1 reads MNHEY; CDR2 reads SVGEGT. In DNA, the CDR3 is TGTGCCAGCAAACCCCTGGCAGCCATCAGGGGGGAGCTGTTTTTT. This sequence encodes CASKPLAAIRGELFF.

In its sample, this clonotype was seen a few times. The chain combines TRBV12-3 or TRBV12-4 with TRBJ2-1; either TRBD1 or TRBD2 may supply D (5 bases each). The CDR3 has 14 residues. V gave up 1 base and J gave up 5 bases, with 9 bases separating them. The CDR3 nucleotides are TGTGCCAGCAGTTTAGAGGGGAGACACAATGAGCAGTTCTTC. Its translation: CASSLEGRHNEQFF.

This clonotype was counted a few times. J is TRBJ2-5 and V is TRBV5-1; the match to TRBD1 covers 8 bases. There are 15 residues in the CDR3. Germline V gene data show CDR1 as SGHRS and CDR2 as YFSETQ. V lost 0 bases and J lost 4; bases outside the gene matches: 5. Written as DNA, the CDR3 is TGCGCCAGCAGCTTGGGGGACAGGCGGGGAGAGACCCAGTACTTC. Amino acid sequence: CASSLGDRRGETQYF.

The chain uses TRBV9 and TRBJ2-1; D may be TRBD2 (7 bases). The V end lost 0 bases, the J end lost 4 bases, and 17 bases lay between the germline ends. The germline V gene has CDR1 SGDLS and CDR2 YYNGEE. This CDR3 has 17 residues. The CDR3 region has the DNA TGTGCCAGCAGCGTAGGACCCCAGGGGAGGGGATACAATGAGCAGTTCTTC. Translating it yields CASSVGPQGRGYNEQFF.

The genes are TRBV28 and TRBJ2-2; 9 bases are shared with TRBD1. This CDR3 is 16 amino acids long. The trim removed 5 bases at V and 8 bases at J, leaving 12 bases unmatched. Germline V gives CDR1 MDHEN, CDR2 SYDVKM. The CDR3 DNA follows: TGTGCCAGCAGTCCCCCGTGGACAGGGGCCGGAGGGGAGCTGTTTTTT. Encoded protein: CASSPPWTGAGGELFF.

A single count supports this clonotype. This sequence joins TRBV7-9 and TRBJ2-1; tentatively, D is TRBD2 (5 bases). The CDR3 has 16 residues. With 1 base removed from V and 7 bases from J, the gap between germline ends came to 17 bases. Germline CDR1 is SEHNR and CDR2 is FQNEAQ (reference sequence). CDR3 sequence (DNA): TGTGCCAGCAGCTTAGTCCCGGGAAGCATGGGGAATGAGCAGTTCTTC. Translating gives CASSLVPGSMGNEQFF.

The chain combines TRBV6-1 with TRBJ2-2; the match to TRBD1 covers 10 bases. CDR1 is MNHNS, CDR2 SASEGT, per germline. The CDR3 runs 16 residues. V was clipped by 7 bases and J by 7 bases; unmatched bases: 12. CDR3 sequence: CASKGPGTGVFGELFF. In nucleotides, the CDR3 is TGTGCCAGCAAGGGCCCCGGGACAGGGGTGTTCGGGGAGCTGTTTTTT.

V is TRBV27 and J is TRBJ2-1, with 14 bases lining up with TRBD2. CDR1 is MNHEY and CDR2 is SMNVEV in the germline V gene (reference sequence). The V segment lost 4 bases and the J segment 3 bases; nucleotides outside the gene matches: 5. The CDR3 contains 17 residues. The CDR3 loop is CASSWTSGGPGYNEQFF. CDR3 nucleotides: TGTGCCAGCAGTTGGACTAGCGGGGGGCCGGGCTACAATGAGCAGTTCTTC.

This clonotype has only a few counts. J is TRBJ1-6 and V is TRBV3-1; TRBD1 agrees at 9 bases. The CDR3 consists of 15 residues. CDR1 is LGHDT, CDR2 YNNKEL, per germline (reference sequence). V gave up 2 bases and J gave up 9 bases; unmatched junction bases: 5. This CDR3 is CASSQSPGQGSPLHF. In DNA, the CDR3 is TGTGCCAGCAGCCAAAGTCCGGGACAGGGTTCACCCCTCCACTTT.

The chain carries TRBV4-2 and TRBJ2-7, with D uncertain. V dropped 0 bases and J dropped 6 bases, with 18 bases sitting between them. The CDR3 consists of 16 residues. The germline gives CDR1 LGHNA, CDR2 YNFKEQ. CDR3 amino acids: CASSQETGSPLGEQYF. The CDR3 DNA reads TGTGCCAGCAGCCAAGAGACCGGGTCCCCGCTCGGCGAGCAGTACTTC.

The chain is built from TRBV15 and TRBJ1-1; 7 bases fit TRBD1. The length of the CDR3 is 13 residues. V shed 0 bases, J shed 11 bases, and the junction held 6 bases outside the gene matches. Germline V gene sequence: CDR1 LNHNV, CDR2 YYDKDF (reference sequence). The CDR3 protein is CATSRDLGQRAFF. The CDR3 DNA follows: TGTGCCACCAGCAGAGACTTGGGACAGCGGGCTTTCTTT.

The chain joins TRBV12-3 or TRBV12-4 to TRBJ2-4; D may be TRBD2 (6 bases). The V end lost 5 bases, the J end lost 1 base, and 15 bases lay between the germline ends. The CDR3 spans 16 residues. CDR3 DNA sequence: TGTGCCAGCAGTGGTGTGGAGGGCAGGGCCAAAAACATTCAGTACTTC. Encoded protein: CASSGVEGRAKNIQYF.

DNA for the CDR3: TGTGCCAGCAGTTCAGGGCTTGCCAGGGAGACCCAGTACTTC. Amino acids: CASSSGLARETQYF. This chain uses TRBV12-3 or TRBV12-4 with TRBJ2-5; tentative D call: TRBD1 (5 bases). The CDR3 loop spans 14 amino acids. Trimming removed 4 bases at V and 5 bases at J, with 14 bases between.